This T cell receptor beta chain was recorded in a study of siplizumab effects on memory and regulatory T cells. Here immunoSEQ multiplex PCR was the method, and the copy in TCRdb shows in-frame clones only, minus some. The sample comprises tens of thousands of clones, 80% to 95% of which are singletons, and about two fifths rests with the top ten. As to this clone: The antigen is unknown.

Points from the study as a whole: An assignable phenotype, naive or memory, was missing from roughly 80-95% of proliferating CD4+ or CD8+ clones.

The CDR3 runs 14 residues. V lost 8 bases, J lost 5 bases, and 10 bases stayed unmatched. Germline V gene lookup returns CDR1 SNHLY and CDR2 FYNNEI. The TCR originated in a human donor in good health. The chain uses TRBV2 and TRBJ2-5, with 8 nucleotides matching TRBD1. The sample taken for sequencing was CD8+ T cells sorted from blood. CDR3 sequence (DNA): TGTGCCAGCGCCACTGACTACAGGGGGGAGACCCAGTACTTC. It yields the protein CASATDYRGETQYF.